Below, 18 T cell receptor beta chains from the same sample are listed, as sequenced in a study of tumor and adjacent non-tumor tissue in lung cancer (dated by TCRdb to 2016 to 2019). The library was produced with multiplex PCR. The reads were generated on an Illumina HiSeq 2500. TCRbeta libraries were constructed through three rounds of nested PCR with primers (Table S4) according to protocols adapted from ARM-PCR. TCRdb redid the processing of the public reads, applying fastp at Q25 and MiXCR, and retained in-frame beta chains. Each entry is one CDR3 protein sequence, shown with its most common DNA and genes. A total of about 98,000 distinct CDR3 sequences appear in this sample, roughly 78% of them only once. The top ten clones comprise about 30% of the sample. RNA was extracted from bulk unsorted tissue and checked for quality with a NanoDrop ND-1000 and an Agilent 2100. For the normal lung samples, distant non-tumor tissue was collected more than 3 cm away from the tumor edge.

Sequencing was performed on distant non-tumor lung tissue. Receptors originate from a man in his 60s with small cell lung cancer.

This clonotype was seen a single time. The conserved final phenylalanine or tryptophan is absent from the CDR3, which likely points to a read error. The DNA for the CDR3 is TGTGCCAGCAGTAGCTTGAACACCGGGGAGCTGTTTCTT. Amino acids: CASSSLNTGELFL. The V and J genes are TRBV6-6 and TRBJ2-2; D remains ambiguous. V shed 5 bases and J shed 1 base, with 5 bases lying between them. The CDR3 consists of 13 residues. Germline V gene sequence: CDR1 MNHNY, CDR2 SVGAGI (reference sequence).

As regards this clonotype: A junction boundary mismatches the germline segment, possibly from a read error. For the CDR3, the DNA is TGTGTCAGCGGCCCGGGACTAGCGGTAAACAATGAGCAGTTCTTC. Its translation is CVSGPGLAVNNEQFF. The V gene is TRBV5-4, the J gene TRBJ2-1; 11 positions match TRBD2. Germline CDR1 SGHNT, CDR2 YYREEE (reference sequence). The CDR3 sequence is 15 residues long.

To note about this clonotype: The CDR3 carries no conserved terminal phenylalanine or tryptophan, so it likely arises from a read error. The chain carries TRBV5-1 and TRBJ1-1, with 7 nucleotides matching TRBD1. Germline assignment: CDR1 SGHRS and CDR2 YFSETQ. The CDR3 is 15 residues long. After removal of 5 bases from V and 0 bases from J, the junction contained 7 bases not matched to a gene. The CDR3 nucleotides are TGCGCCAGCAGTTTAGTACAGGGGATGAACACTGAAGCTTTCATT. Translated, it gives CASSLVQGMNTEAFI.

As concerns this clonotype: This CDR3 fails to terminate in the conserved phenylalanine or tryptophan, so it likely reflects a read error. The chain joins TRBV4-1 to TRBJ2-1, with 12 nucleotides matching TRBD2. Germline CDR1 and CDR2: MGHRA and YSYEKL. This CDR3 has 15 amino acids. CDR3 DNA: TGCGCCAGCAGGGTTGGACTAGCGGGAAACAATGAACAGTTCTCC. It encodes CASRVGLAGNNEQFS.

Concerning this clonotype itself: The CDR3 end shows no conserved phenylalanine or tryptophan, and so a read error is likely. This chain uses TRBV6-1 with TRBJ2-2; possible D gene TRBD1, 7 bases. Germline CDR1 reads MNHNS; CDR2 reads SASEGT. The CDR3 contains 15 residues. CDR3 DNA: TGTGCCTGCAGTGAGACTAGGGGGCAAGTCGGGGAGCTGTTTATT. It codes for CACSETRGQVGELFI.

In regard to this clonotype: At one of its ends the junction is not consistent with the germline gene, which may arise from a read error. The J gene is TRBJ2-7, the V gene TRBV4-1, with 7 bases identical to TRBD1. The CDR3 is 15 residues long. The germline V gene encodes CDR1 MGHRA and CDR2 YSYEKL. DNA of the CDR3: TGCTCCAGCAGCCCTCGCCTGACAGGGACCTACGGGCAGTACTTC. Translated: CSSSPRLTGTYGQYF.

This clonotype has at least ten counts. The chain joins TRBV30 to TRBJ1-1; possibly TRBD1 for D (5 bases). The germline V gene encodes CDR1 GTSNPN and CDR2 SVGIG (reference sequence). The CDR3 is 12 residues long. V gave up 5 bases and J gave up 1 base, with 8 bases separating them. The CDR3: CAWAQGNTEAFF. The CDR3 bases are TGTGCCTGGGCGCAGGGGAACACTGAAGCTTTCTTT.

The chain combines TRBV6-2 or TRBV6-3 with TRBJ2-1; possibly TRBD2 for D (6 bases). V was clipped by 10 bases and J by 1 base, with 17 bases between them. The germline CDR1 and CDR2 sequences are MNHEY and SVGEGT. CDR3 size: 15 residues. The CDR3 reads CATLPWDSSYNEQFF. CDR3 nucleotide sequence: TGTGCCACCTTACCCTGGGACTCGTCCTACAATGAGCAGTTCTTC.

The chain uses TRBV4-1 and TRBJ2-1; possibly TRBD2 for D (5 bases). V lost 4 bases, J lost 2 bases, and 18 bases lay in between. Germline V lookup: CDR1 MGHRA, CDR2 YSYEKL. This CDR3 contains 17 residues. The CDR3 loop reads CASSRDPTGVPYNEQFF. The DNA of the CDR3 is TGCGCCAGCAGCCGAGATCCTACCGGGGTGCCCTACAATGAGCAGTTCTTC.

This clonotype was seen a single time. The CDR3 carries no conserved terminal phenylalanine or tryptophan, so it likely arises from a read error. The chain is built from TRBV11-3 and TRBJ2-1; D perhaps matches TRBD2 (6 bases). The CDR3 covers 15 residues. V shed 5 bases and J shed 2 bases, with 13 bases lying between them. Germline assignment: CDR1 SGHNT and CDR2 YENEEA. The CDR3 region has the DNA TGTGCCAGCAGCCCTAGCGAGGTAACCTACAATGAGCAGTTCTTA. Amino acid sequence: CASSPSEVTYNEQFL.

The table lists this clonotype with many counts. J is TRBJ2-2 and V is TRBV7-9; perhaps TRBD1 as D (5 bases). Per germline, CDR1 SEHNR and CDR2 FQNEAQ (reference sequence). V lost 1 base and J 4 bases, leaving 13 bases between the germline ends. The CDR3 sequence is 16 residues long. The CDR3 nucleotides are TGTGCCAGCAGCTTAGTCGCAGGGTTGACCACCGGGGAGCTGTTTTTT. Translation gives CASSLVAGLTTGELFF.

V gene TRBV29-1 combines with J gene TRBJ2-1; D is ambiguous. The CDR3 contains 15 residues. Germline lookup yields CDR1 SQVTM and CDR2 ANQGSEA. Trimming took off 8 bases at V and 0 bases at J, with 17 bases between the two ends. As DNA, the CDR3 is TGCAGCATCCCGGGTGATGGCAGCTCCTACAATGAGCAGTTCTTC. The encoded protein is CSIPGDGSSYNEQFF.

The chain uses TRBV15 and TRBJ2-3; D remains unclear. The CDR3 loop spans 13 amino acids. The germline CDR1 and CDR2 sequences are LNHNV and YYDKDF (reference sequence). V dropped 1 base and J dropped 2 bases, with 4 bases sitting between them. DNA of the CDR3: TGTGCCACCAGCAGAGCGTCCACAGATACGCAGTATTTT. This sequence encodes CATSRASTDTQYF.

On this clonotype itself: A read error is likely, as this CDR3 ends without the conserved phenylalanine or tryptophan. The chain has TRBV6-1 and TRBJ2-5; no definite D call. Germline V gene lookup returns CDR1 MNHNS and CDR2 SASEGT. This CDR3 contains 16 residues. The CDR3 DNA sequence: TGTGCCAGCAATGAAGCACACGCCGGGTTTCGAGAGACCCAGTACTTA. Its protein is CASNEAHAGFRETQYL.

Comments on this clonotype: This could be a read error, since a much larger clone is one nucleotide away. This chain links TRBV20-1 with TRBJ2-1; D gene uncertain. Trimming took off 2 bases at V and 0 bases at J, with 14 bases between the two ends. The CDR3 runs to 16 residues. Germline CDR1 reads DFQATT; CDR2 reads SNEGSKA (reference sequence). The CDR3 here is CSARHGVLSSYNEQFF. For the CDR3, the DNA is TGCAGTGCTAGACATGGGGTTTTAAGCTCCTACAATGAGCAGTTCTTC.

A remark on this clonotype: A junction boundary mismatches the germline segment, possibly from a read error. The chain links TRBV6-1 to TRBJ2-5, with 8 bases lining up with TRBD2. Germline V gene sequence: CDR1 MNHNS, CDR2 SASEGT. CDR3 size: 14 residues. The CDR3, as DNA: TGTGCCAACTCCCGGGGGGGAGGCCAAGAGACCCTGTACTTT. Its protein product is CANSRGGGQETLYF.

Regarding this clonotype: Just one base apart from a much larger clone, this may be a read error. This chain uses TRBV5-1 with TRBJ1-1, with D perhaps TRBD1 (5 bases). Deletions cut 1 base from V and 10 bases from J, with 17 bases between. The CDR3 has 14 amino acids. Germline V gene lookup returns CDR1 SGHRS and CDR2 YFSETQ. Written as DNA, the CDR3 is TGCGCCAGCAGCTTGATCCCCGGGGCCGGTGGAGCTTTCTTT. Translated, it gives CASSLIPGAGGAFF.

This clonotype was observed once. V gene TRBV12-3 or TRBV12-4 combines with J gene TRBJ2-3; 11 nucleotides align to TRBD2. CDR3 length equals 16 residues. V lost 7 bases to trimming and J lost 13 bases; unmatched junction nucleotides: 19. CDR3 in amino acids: CASTTGTSGSTDTEYF. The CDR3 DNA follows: TGTGCCAGCACTACGGGGACTAGCGGAAGCACAGATACAGAGTATTTT.